This T cell receptor (beta chain) was sequenced for a study of cytomegalovirus exposure and HLA in healthy donors. The study ran its PCR with 60 Vbeta and 13 Jbeta primers. Sequencing was performed with immunoSEQ multiplex PCR; in TCRdb, only in-frame clones are kept and a portion is missing. The sample includes about 130,000 clones, 8.5% to 10% seen only once; the top ten take approximately 5%. Germline V lookup: CDR1 MNHEY, CDR2 SMNVEV (reference sequence). The CDR3 spans 16 residues. Germline trimming cut 6 bases from V and 8 bases from J; bases unmatched to any gene: 14. This receptor was identified in a man aged 35 to 55 in good health and CMV-seronegative. The chain employs TRBV27 and TRBJ1-2, with 11 bases that match TRBD1. The specimen was PBMCs. The CDR3 region has the DNA TGTGCCAGCAGAGAAGCCGGGACAGGGGGTTTTGAGGGCTACACCTTC. Protein sequence: CASREAGTGGFEGYTF.